The present entry profiles one T cell receptor (beta chain) with its context. This clone's antigen is unknown. From the germline J gene comes the end of the CDR3, since the read stops 3 residues before it. These data are taken from a study of T cells in women clearing cervical HPV infection (dated by TCRdb to about 2018). Regarding the study in general: The cases were 20 to 25 women with histologically confirmed HPV16-related CIN3 or worse, and 2 of those women had invasive cancers. For cases, the median interval between lesion detection and blood sampling was around 160 days, with an interquartile range of roughly 80 to 230 days. Cases and controls were matched on age within five years and on year of sample collection. Since HLA typing was available for only a few women, HLA type could not be ruled out as a confounder. The exploratory proof-of-principle case-control study was nested within the Guanacaste HPV Natural History Study in Costa Rica and compared TCR repertoires across cervical HPV16 outcomes. Blood from cases was drawn at the visit where the lesion was first identified, while blood from controls was drawn once the infection was no longer detected. The 20 to 25 controls were women who cleared a single incident HPV16 infection within 12 months without developing precancer or cancer. The parent cohort enrolled 10,049 women aged 18 or older in Guanacaste, Costa Rica, in 1993 to 1994 and followed the women for roughly seven years. Cases had a median age of approximately 35 years compared with approximately 41 for controls, and baseline characteristics showed no significant differences between the groups. Five blinded duplicates per group were added as quality controls, giving 60 or so samples: approximately 50 participants and 10 replicates.

TCR beta CDR3 regions were amplified by multiplex PCR using the immunoSEQ assay from an average of roughly 1,300 ng genomic DNA per sample. To correct primer bias, the assay used a complete synthetic TCR repertoire to set an amplification baseline. The amplicons were sequenced using the Illumina platform. Regarding the original processing steps: Sequence errors were corrected by clustering with frequency ratios and a modified nearest-neighbor algorithm, and the sequences were then analyzed in the immunoSEQ Analyzer using IMGT gene definitions. At each rarefaction depth, TCR richness and evenness were averaged over 20 rarefaction repeats, and samples with fewer sequences than the depth were excluded. Wilcoxon rank sum tests with FDR correction were used to compare relative abundances of V, D and J genes between the groups. An intraclass correlation of around 96% for TCR richness and an average of roughly 83% across 66 gene segments were obtained from the blinded duplicates. In TCRdb, the immuneACCESS table is reduced to in-frame sequences with V and J assigned. These tables do not hold every clone; where another copy was compared, an unresolved V gene accounts for under half, and the others remain unexplained. V and J calls and clone size come straight from that table; D and trimming were deduced from the DNA. This specimen's table enumerates tens of thousands of clones. The top ten clones comprise about 23% of the sample.

General study outcomes and caveats: Because of the cross-sectional design, the study could not determine whether the associations came before infection or resulted from infection, and neither effector/memory subsets nor HPV-specific T cells were isolated. Across sequencing depths, CIN3+ cases showed significantly higher TCR repertoire richness than controls, but evenness did not differ between the groups. TRBV6-7 relative abundance was lower in cases than in controls (about 0.099% versus 0.16%; Bonferroni P = 0.0008). T-cell numbers per sample were unknown, so richness differences could reflect varying T-cell content rather than repertoire biology. Cases were distinguished from controls with an estimated AUC of approximately 0.83 by random forest classifiers combining richness and V gene abundances.

Every participant had a single incident cervical HPV16 infection, and prevalent HPV16 infections were excluded. Cervical HPV DNA was detected with MY09/MY11 PCR, and genotyping was done by dot-blot hybridization. Approximately 15 mL of heparinized blood were centrifuged, and the buffy coat was aliquoted, frozen at -30°C, then stored at -80°C. Genomic DNA was extracted from buffy coat specimens using QIAGEN kits. The germline V gene (reference sequence) yields LNHNV for CDR1 and YYDKDF for CDR2. The junction shows trimming of 7 bases on V and 3 bases on J, and the gene matches do not reach 6 bases of it. Counted from cysteine to phenylalanine, this CDR3 has 14 amino acids. Only the CDR3 bases that were read are kept: 33 of them, in frame from base 1.

This receptor was taken from a woman aged 18 to 75 with a cervical HPV16 infection that either progressed to CIN3+ or cleared (not recorded which). The chain joins TRBV15 to TRBJ2-1, with TRBD2 matching 7 junction bases. Sequenced input: blood buffy coat. This receptor has the CDR3 CATTPSGVYNEQFF. The sequenced CDR3 bases are TGTGCCACCACCCCTAGCGGAGTCTACAATGAG.